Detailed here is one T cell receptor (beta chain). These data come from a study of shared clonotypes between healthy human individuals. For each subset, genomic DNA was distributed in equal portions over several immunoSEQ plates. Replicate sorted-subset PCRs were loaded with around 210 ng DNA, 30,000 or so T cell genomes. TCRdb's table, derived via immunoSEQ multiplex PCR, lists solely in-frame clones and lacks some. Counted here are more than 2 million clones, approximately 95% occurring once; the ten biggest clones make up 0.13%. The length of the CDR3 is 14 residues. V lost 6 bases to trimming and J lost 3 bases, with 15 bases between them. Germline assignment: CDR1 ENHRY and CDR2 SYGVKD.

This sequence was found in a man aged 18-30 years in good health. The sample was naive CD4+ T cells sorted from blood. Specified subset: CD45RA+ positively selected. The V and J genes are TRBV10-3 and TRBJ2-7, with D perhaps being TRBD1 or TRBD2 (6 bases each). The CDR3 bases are TGTGCCATCAGCTCCGGGGGCAGAGACTACGAGCAGTACTTC. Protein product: CAISSGGRDYEQYF.